One and the same sample provided the 21 T cell receptor beta chains below, sequenced in a study of T cell responses to AZD1222 COVID-19 vaccine. Only in-frame clones appear in the TCRdb table, and some are missing; sequencing was by immunoSEQ multiplex PCR. The sample lists more than 120,000 clones, 86% occurring once. The specimen comprised peripheral blood, sampled 28 days after the second AZD1222 dose. The source of these receptors is an adult who received the AZD1222 COVID-19 vaccine.

The J gene is TRBJ2-1, the V gene TRBV2; 10 nucleotides agree with TRBD1. V lost 3 bases, J lost 9 bases, and 5 bases stayed unmatched. This CDR3 has 14 amino acids. CDR1 and CDR2 from the germline V gene are SNHLY and FYNNEI. CDR3 coding DNA: TGTGCCAGCAGTGAGACAGGGGGCGGAGTTGAGCAGTTCTTC. Its translation is CASSETGGGVEQFF.

The chain has TRBV19 and TRBJ1-1; D is ambiguous. V was shortened by 2 bases and J by 0 bases, with 13 bases between the two germline ends. In germline, CDR1 is LNHDA, CDR2 SQIVND (reference sequence). CDR3 length equals 16 residues. CDR3 DNA: TGTGCCAGTAGTATAAGCGTCAGGAGAATGAACACTGAAGCTTTCTTT. Translating gives CASSISVRRMNTEAFF.

This chain connects TRBV28 to TRBJ1-1, with D perhaps TRBD1 (5 bases). The germline gives CDR1 MDHEN, CDR2 SYDVKM. Trimming removed 6 bases at V and 6 bases at J, with 20 bases between. CDR3 length equals 15 residues. CDR3 nucleotide sequence: TGTGCCAGCAGCTTACCCGGGACTCGGGCACCTGAAGCTTTCTTT. It yields the protein CASSLPGTRAPEAFF. Based on the CDR3 plus reference TRBV28 and TRBJ1-1, the full variable domain is DVKVTQSSRYLVKRTGEKVFLECVQDMDHENMFWYRQDPGLGLRLIYFSYDVKMKEKGDIPEGYSVSREKKERFSLILESASTNQTSMYLCASSLPGTRAPEAFFGQGTRLTVV.

The V call is TRBV4-1, the J call TRBJ2-3; 10 bases are a match to TRBD2. Unmatched junction bases numbered 6, after V lost 3 bases and J lost 3 bases. CDR1 and CDR2 (germline): MGHRA, YSYEKL. The CDR3 extends over 16 amino acids. This CDR3 is CASSHPGLAITDTQYF. CDR3 DNA sequence: TGCGCCAGCAGCCACCCGGGACTAGCGATTACAGATACGCAGTATTTT.

The V and J genes are TRBV30 and TRBJ2-3, with unresolved D. The CDR3 is made up of 12 amino acids. V lost 3 bases, J lost 4 bases, and 8 bases lay in between. CDR1 GTSNPN and CDR2 SVGIG come from the germline V gene (reference sequence). CDR3 nucleotide sequence: TGTGCCTGGAGCCCGCGGTCAGATACGCAGTATTTT. Its translation: CAWSPRSDTQYF.

The sample holds one count of this clone. CDR3 nucleotide sequence: TGTGCCAGCAGCTCCGGTCTGCACGAGCAGTACTTC. Translation: CASSSGLHEQYF. The chain employs TRBV11-2 and TRBJ2-7; D is ambiguous. This CDR3 is 12 amino acids long. Trimming removed 4 bases at V and 5 bases at J, with 9 bases between. The germline gives CDR1 SGHAT, CDR2 FQNNGV.

The rearrangement joins TRBV3-1 (or the pseudogene TRBV3-2) to TRBJ2-1, with TRBD2 identical over 11 bases. V shed 5 bases and J 2 bases; nucleotides not matched to a gene: 2. There are 15 residues in the CDR3. Germline V gene lookup returns CDR1 LGHDT and CDR2 YNNKEL (reference sequence). The CDR3 nucleotides read TGTGCCAGCAGCGGACTAGCGGGCACCTACAATGAGCAGTTCTTC. Protein sequence: CASSGLAGTYNEQFF.

V is TRBV2 and J is TRBJ1-3; D is uncertain. V shed 6 bases and J shed 13 bases, with 25 bases lying between them. Looked up from germline, CDR1 is SNHLY and CDR2 is FYNNEI. The CDR3 is 15 residues long. CDR3 region: CASRPPALRKHHIYF. The CDR3 region has the DNA TGTGCCAGCAGACCTCCGGCCCTGAGGAAACACCATATATATTTT.

The V gene is TRBV27, the J gene TRBJ1-2; D remains ambiguous. The CDR3 loop spans 15 amino acids. Between the trimmed V and J ends, which lost 2 bases and 6 bases, there was a span of 16 bases. Per germline, CDR1 MNHEY and CDR2 SMNVEV (reference sequence). The CDR3 region has the DNA TGTGCCAGCAGTTTAGGCCGTTGGGTCTGGGATGGCTACACCTTC. Its translation is CASSLGRWVWDGYTF.

V gene TRBV28 combines with J gene TRBJ1-3; a weak D match, TRBD1 (6 bases). V lost 5 bases, J lost 4 bases, and 18 bases lay in between. Germline values: CDR1 MDHEN, CDR2 SYDVKM. The CDR3 is made up of 16 amino acids. The CDR3 region is CASSRGDDLDGNTIYF. The CDR3 DNA sequence: TGTGCCAGCAGTAGGGGGGATGACTTGGACGGAAACACCATATATTTT.

V usage is TRBV28 and J usage is TRBJ2-7; TRBD2 matches 9 bases. Germline V CDR1 and CDR2: MDHEN, SYDVKM. J gave up 0 bases and V 2 bases, and 8 bases lay outside the gene matches. The CDR3 length is 17 residues. CDR3 sequence: CASSLESSGAPSYEQYF. The CDR3 bases are TGTGCCAGCAGTTTAGAGTCTAGCGGGGCTCCCTCCTACGAGCAGTACTTC.

The chain has TRBV5-1 and TRBJ2-3; a weak D match, TRBD1 (6 bases). This CDR3 comprises 15 residues. The V end lost 0 bases, the J end lost 4 bases, and 12 bases lay between the germline ends. Germline V gene data show CDR1 as SGHRS and CDR2 as YFSETQ. In DNA, the CDR3 is TGCGCCAGCAGCTTGGTCATACAGGGCGCAGATACGCAGTATTTT. Its protein product is CASSLVIQGADTQYF.

The rearrangement uses TRBV24-1 and TRBJ2-3; a possible D gene is TRBD2 (6 bases). The CDR3 is 13 residues long. Trimming took 9 bases from V and 3 from J, leaving 12 bases between them. Germline V gives CDR1 KGHDR, CDR2 SFDVKD. The DNA of the CDR3 is TGTGCCACCCGCCTCGGGGGTACAGATACGCAGTATTTT. Amino acid sequence: CATRLGGTDTQYF.

The chain couples TRBV28 to TRBJ1-2; 7 bases agree with TRBD1. Looked up from germline, CDR1 is MDHEN and CDR2 is SYDVKM. V shed 5 bases and J 8 bases; nucleotides not matched to a gene: 11. The CDR3 runs to 14 residues. CDR3 region: CASSAGGARGGYTF. The CDR3 DNA is TGTGCCAGCAGTGCAGGGGGTGCCAGAGGAGGCTACACCTTC.

The gene calls are TRBV10-3 and TRBJ2-3; the D is unclear. Germline CDR1 reads ENHRY; CDR2 reads SYGVKD. This CDR3 is built from 13 residues. V lost 11 bases and J lost 0, with 12 bases in between. In DNA form, the CDR3 reads TGTGCCGGCAAAGCGCCCAGCACAGATACGCAGTATTTT. Translation gives CAGKAPSTDTQYF.

The chain joins TRBV7-6 to TRBJ2-5; 10 positions match TRBD1. J gave up 3 bases and V 2 bases, and 3 bases lay outside the gene matches. The CDR3 consists of 15 residues. The germline V gene has CDR1 SGHVS and CDR2 FNYEAQ. CDR3 sequence (DNA): TGTGCCAGCAGCTTAATAGGGACAGGGGAAGAGACCCAGTACTTC. It specifies CASSLIGTGEETQYF.

This chain links TRBV4-1 with TRBJ2-1, with 12 bases fitting TRBD2. CDR3 length equals 16 residues. Germline V gives CDR1 MGHRA, CDR2 YSYEKL. Unmatched junction bases numbered 7, after V lost 0 bases and J lost 10 bases. The CDR3 nucleotides read TGCGCCAGCAGCCAAGATTCGGCTCTAGCGGGGGGGGAGCAGTTCTTC. This sequence encodes CASSQDSALAGGEQFF.

V usage is TRBV4-1 and J usage is TRBJ1-3; D gene uncertain. CDR3 length: 15 amino acids. V lost 0 bases and J 0 bases, leaving 6 bases between the germline ends. The germline V gene encodes CDR1 MGHRA and CDR2 YSYEKL. Here the CDR3 DNA reads TGCGCCAGCAGCCAAGACAGTCGCTCTGGAAACACCATATATTTT. It translates to CASSQDSRSGNTIYF.

This chain connects TRBV30 to TRBJ1-5; D is perhaps TRBD1 (6 bases). The CDR3 has 16 residues. From germline, CDR1 is GTSNPN and CDR2 SVGIG (reference sequence). Trimming took 3 bases from V and 6 from J, leaving 21 bases between them. The CDR3 DNA is TGTGCCTGGAGCGTCGGGGGCCGAGGCGAGGGTCAGCCCCAGCATTTT. Its translation: CAWSVGGRGEGQPQHF.

V usage is TRBV20-1 and J usage is TRBJ1-1; a weak D match, TRBD1 (5 bases). The CDR3 sequence is 11 residues long. Germline loops: CDR1 DFQATT, CDR2 SNEGSKA (reference sequence). V lost 6 bases and J lost 7, with 12 bases in between. The CDR3 DNA follows: TGCAGTGCGACAGAGATGTTTGAAGCTTTCTTT. It specifies CSATEMFEAFF.

The CDR3: CASTLNRGLNYGYTF. In DNA form, the CDR3 reads TGTGCCAGTACTCTAAACAGGGGGCTAAACTATGGCTACACCTTC. This sequence joins TRBV19 and TRBJ1-2; 9 nucleotides align to TRBD1. CDR3 length equals 15 residues. Per germline, CDR1 LNHDA and CDR2 SQIVND (reference sequence). The ends lost 7 bases at V and 2 bases at J; junction bases unmatched: 8.